This is a list of T cell receptor beta chains from one sample in a study of cytomegalovirus exposure and HLA in healthy donors. Here immunoSEQ multiplex PCR was the method, and the copy in TCRdb shows in-frame clones only, minus some. The table shows approximately 64,000 clones, with around 88% occurring only once. The sample was PBMCs. The receptor set was obtained from a woman aged 18-35 years in good health and CMV-seronegative. The CDR3 runs from the conserved cysteine through the conserved F or W. A D gene is named only where the DNA matches it firmly. Where a row states a size, it is once, few, many or the class of an expanded clone; other rows omit it.

d_call j_call clone_size v_call cdr3_aa cdr3_nt
TRBD1 TRBJ2-2 - TRBV5-1 CASSGRTGATNTGELFF TGCGCCAGCAGCGGCCGGACAGGGGCCACCAACACCGGGGAGCTGTTTTTT
- TRBJ1-3 - TRBV12-5 CASGLDRTFTGSGNTIYF TGTGCTAGTGGTTTGGACAGGACATTTACCGGCTCTGGAAACACCATATATTTT
- TRBJ1-2 - TRBV11-2 CASSSPTGYGYTF TGTGCCAGCAGCTCCCCTACAGGGTATGGCTACACCTTC
- TRBJ2-5 - TRBV28 CASRSGGAGETQYF TGTGCCAGCAGGTCTGGGGGGGCGGGAGAGACCCAGTACTTC
- TRBJ1-4 - TRBV27 CASSPGQGWRMGEKLFF TGTGCCAGCAGTCCGGGACAAGGATGGCGGATGGGTGAAAAACTGTTTTTT
- TRBJ2-7 - TRBV6-1 CASSEGVLASYEQYF TGTGCCAGCAGTGAAGGAGTTCTAGCGTCGTATGAGCAGTACTTC
- TRBJ2-2 - TRBV18 CASSPQRNTGELFF TGTGCCAGCTCACCACAGCGCAACACCGGGGAGCTGTTTTTT
TRBD1 TRBJ2-7 - TRBV6-1 CASSRPGQGTYEQYF TGTGCCAGCAGCCGGCCGGGACAGGGTACCTACGAGCAGTACTTC
TRBD1 TRBJ1-6 few TRBV18 CASSRKPGQGGSPLHF TGTGCCAGCTCACGTAAACCGGGACAGGGAGGTTCACCCCTCCACTTT
TRBD1 TRBJ2-2 - TRBV5-4 CASFRGRENTGELFF TGTGCCAGCTTCAGGGGGCGGGAGAACACCGGGGAGCTGTTTTTT
TRBD2 TRBJ2-1 - TRBV5-1 CASSLGLAGYNEQFF TGCGCCAGCAGCTTGGGACTAGCGGGCTACAATGAGCAGTTCTTC
- TRBJ1-5 - TRBV19 CASTTLGEGNQPQHF TGTGCCAGTACCACCTTAGGAGAGGGAAATCAGCCCCAGCATTTT
- TRBJ1-1 - TRBV5-6 CASSFPTGNTEAFF TGTGCCAGCAGCTTCCCAACGGGGAACACTGAAGCTTTCTTT
TRBD1 TRBJ1-4 - TRBV4-3 CASSQDLGQGATNEKLFF TGCGCCAGCAGCCAAGATCTAGGGCAGGGGGCAACTAATGAAAAACTGTTTTTT
- TRBJ2-6 - TRBV19 CASRAANVLTF TGTGCCAGTAGGGCGGCCAACGTCCTGACTTTC
TRBD2 TRBJ2-7 - TRBV4-1 CASSQEKRGATVEQYF TGCGCCAGCAGCCAAGAAAAGCGGGGAGCGACCGTTGAGCAGTACTTC
- TRBJ2-1 - TRBV4-2 CASSQTAAGADEQFF TGTGCCAGCAGCCAAACGGCAGCCGGAGCGGATGAGCAGTTCTTC
- TRBJ2-7 - TRBV5-6 CASSSGDAAGEQYF TGTGCCAGCAGCTCAGGGGACGCCGCTGGCGAGCAGTACTTC
TRBD1 TRBJ2-2 few TRBV4-2 CASRNQGATGELFF TGTGCCAGCAGAAATCAGGGGGCTACCGGGGAGCTGTTTTTT
- TRBJ1-1 - TRBV28 CASSFEPRHPNTEAFF TGTGCCAGCAGTTTCGAACCCAGACACCCGAACACTGAAGCTTTCTTT
TRBD1 TRBJ1-1 - TRBV30 CAWSRGQGTEAFF TGTGCCTGGAGTCGGGGACAGGGGACTGAAGCTTTCTTT
- TRBJ1-4 - TRBV7-9 CASSPSSHYRRATNEKLFF TGTGCCAGCAGCCCCTCATCCCATTACAGGCGTGCAACTAATGAAAAACTGTTTTTT
TRBD1 TRBJ2-1 - TRBV7-2 CASSRDRGSYNEQFF TGTGCCAGCAGCCGTGACAGGGGGTCTTATAATGAGCAGTTCTTC
TRBD2 TRBJ2-5 - TRBV19 CASSRGLAVETQYF TGTGCCAGTAGTCGGGGACTAGCGGTAGAGACCCAGTACTTC
- TRBJ1-4 - TRBV2 CATQDTSTNEKLFF TGTGCCACCCAGGACACTTCAACTAATGAAAAACTGTTTTTT
- TRBJ2-5 - TRBV20-1 CSAPSGETQYF TGCAGTGCCCCCTCGGGAGAGACCCAGTACTTC
- TRBJ1-3 - TRBV18 CASSLGLGNTIYF TGTGCCAGCTCACTGGGACTAGGAAACACCATATATTTT
TRBD1 TRBJ1-1 - TRBV15 CATTRGGDTEAFF TGTGCCACCACCAGGGGGGGGGACACTGAAGCTTTCTTT
- TRBJ1-2 - TRBV5-4 CASSLAQDPYYGYTF TGTGCCAGCAGCTTGGCACAGGACCCATACTATGGCTACACCTTC
- TRBJ2-5 - TRBV2 CASNPRGETQYF TGTGCCAGCAACCCCCGGGGGGAGACCCAGTACTTC
TRBD2 TRBJ2-5 - TRBV19 CASSIGGAGVQETQYF TGTGCCAGTAGTATTGGAGGAGCGGGGGTCCAAGAGACCCAGTACTTC
TRBD1 TRBJ1-1 - TRBV12-5 CASGGTGGRNTEAFF TGTGCTAGTGGGGGGACAGGGGGCAGGAACACTGAAGCTTTCTTT
TRBD1 TRBJ1-4 - TRBV28 CASSLETGGAQKLFF TGTGCCAGCAGTTTAGAGACAGGGGGCGCCCAAAAACTGTTTTTT
TRBD1 TRBJ1-5 - TRBV2 CASSELHRGQGSQHF TGTGCCAGCAGTGAATTGCACAGGGGGCAGGGGTCCCAGCATTTT
TRBD1 TRBJ2-2 - TRBV10-3 CAIRGQGDSGELFF TGTGCCATCAGGGGACAGGGTGATTCCGGGGAGCTGTTTTTT
TRBD2 TRBJ2-7 once TRBV28 CASTGLAGVSPYEQYF TGTGCCAGCACCGGACTAGCGGGAGTATCCCCCTACGAGCAGTACTTC
TRBD1 TRBJ1-3 - TRBV5-1 CASSSWDRASGNTIYF TGCGCCAGCAGCAGCTGGGACAGGGCCTCTGGAAACACCATATATTTT